One sample yielded the 26 T cell receptor beta chains listed below, sequenced in a study of blood T cell repertoires in COVID-19. Using immunoSEQ multiplex PCR, the repertoire was profiled, and TCRdb retains in-frame clones only, with some absent. The sample yields over 90,000 clones, 91% seen once. Sample: peripheral blood. The receptors were sampled from a man younger than 35 with acute or convalescent COVID-19.

The rearrangement links TRBV23-1 to TRBJ1-1, with D hard to call. TRBV23-1 is an open reading frame, and its role is uncertain. The CDR3 is 16 residues long. The ends were cut back, 4 bases at V and 0 bases at J, with 15 bases in the middle. This CDR3 reads CASSRITRDMNTEAFF. CDR3 bases: TGCGCCAGCAGTCGCATAACGAGAGACATGAACACTGAAGCTTTCTTT.

This clone has more than one count but fewer than ten. The rearrangement joins TRBV7-2 to TRBJ1-5; no firm D call. Trimming pared 2 bases from V and 0 bases from J, leaving 8 bases between. This CDR3 contains 15 residues. Per germline, CDR1 SGHTA and CDR2 FQGNSA. The CDR3 region has the DNA TGTGCCAGCAGCTTATCAGGTTATAGCAATCAGCCCCAGCATTTT. This gives the protein CASSLSGYSNQPQHF.

The chain links TRBV9 to TRBJ2-7, with TRBD1 matching over 10 bases. This CDR3 comprises 15 residues. The V gene's germline CDR1 is SGDLS and CDR2 YYNGEE. Losses at the gene ends were 0 bases for V and 3 bases for J; bases not matched to a gene: 3. CDR3 residues: CASSVADRGNYEQYF. The CDR3 coding sequence is TGTGCCAGCAGCGTAGCGGACAGGGGGAACTACGAGCAGTACTTC.

The rearrangement links TRBV5-4 to TRBJ2-5; 7 bases map to TRBD1. With V trimmed by 2 bases and J by 5 bases, 0 bases remained unmatched. Germline V gene data show CDR1 as SGHNT and CDR2 as YYREEE (reference sequence). The CDR3 loop spans 12 amino acids. The CDR3 protein is CASSLQGETQYF. Written as DNA, the CDR3 is TGTGCCAGCAGCTTACAGGGGGAGACCCAGTACTTC.

The J gene is TRBJ1-1, the V gene TRBV5-1; a weak D match, TRBD1 (6 bases). This CDR3 has 15 residues. The ends were cut back, 0 bases at V and 7 bases at J, with 16 bases in the middle. CDR1 and CDR2 (germline): SGHRS, YFSETQ. The CDR3 protein is CASSLEGEGTFEAFF. CDR3 coding DNA: TGCGCCAGCAGCTTGGAGGGGGAGGGCACCTTTGAAGCTTTCTTT. Full variable domain (remainder filled in from reference TRBV5-1 and TRBJ1-1): KAGVTQTPRYLIKTRGQQVTLSCSPISGHRSVSWYQQTPGQGLQFLFEYFSETQRNKGNFPGRFSGRQFSNSRSEMNVSTLELGDSALYLCASSLEGEGTFEAFFGQGTRLTVV.

The chain combines TRBV2 with TRBJ2-3, with TRBD1 matching over 11 bases. This CDR3 spans 15 amino acids. Germline V CDR1 and CDR2: SNHLY, FYNNEI. V lost 7 bases, J lost 4 bases, and 7 bases stayed unmatched. This CDR3 is CASKLDRGHADTQYF. The CDR3 DNA reads as TGTGCCAGCAAATTGGACAGGGGGCATGCAGATACGCAGTATTTT.

The chain combines TRBV29-1 with TRBJ2-2, with TRBD2 matching 10 bases. Germline V gene sequence: CDR1 SQVTM, CDR2 ANQGSEA. The CDR3 consists of 13 residues. The junction had 4 bases not matched to a gene; V was cut back by 4 bases and J by 8 bases. In DNA, the CDR3 is TGCAGCGTTGTTACTAGCGGGAAGGGGGAGCTGTTTTTT. Translated, it gives CSVVTSGKGELFF.

V gene TRBV6-2 or TRBV6-3 combines with J gene TRBJ2-4; 9 bases map to TRBD1. The CDR3 consists of 17 residues. The J segment lost 7 bases and the V segment lost 2 bases, leaving 12 bases of the junction unmatched. From germline, CDR1 is MNHEY and CDR2 SVGEGT. The CDR3 DNA sequence: TGTGCCAGCAGTTACAGGGGACAGGGTGGTAGTTCGAACATTCAGTACTTC. It translates to CASSYRGQGGSSNIQYF.

This chain joins TRBV2 and TRBJ1-1; D is possibly TRBD1 (5 bases). V gave up 7 bases and J gave up 3 bases, with 15 bases separating them. CDR1 and CDR2 (germline): SNHLY, FYNNEI. This CDR3 region has 14 residues. In DNA, the CDR3 is TGTGCCAGCAATCAAGGGGTTCTGGACACTGAAGCTTTCTTT. Translation gives CASNQGVLDTEAFF.

In DNA, the CDR3 is TGTGCCAGCAGCTTAGATCCGTCGGGGGGCGGCTTCGAGCAGTACTTC. Its translation: CASSLDPSGGGFEQYF. The chain is built from TRBV11-2 and TRBJ2-7, with D maybe TRBD2 (7 bases). This CDR3 comprises 16 residues. From germline, CDR1 is SGHAT and CDR2 FQNNGV. Trimming cost V 0 bases and J 6 bases, with 18 bases left between them.

The V gene is TRBV6-5, the J gene TRBJ1-2; no clear D. V was cut by 7 bases and J by 3 bases, with 9 bases left in between. Germline CDR1 MNHEY, CDR2 SVGAGI. CDR3 size: 12 residues. The CDR3: CASTIGDYGYTF. The CDR3 coding sequence is TGTGCCAGCACTATCGGGGACTATGGCTACACCTTC.

The V and J genes are TRBV4-1 and TRBJ1-6; 7 bases agree with TRBD1. The CDR3 runs to 20 residues. The germline V gene encodes CDR1 MGHRA and CDR2 YSYEKL. V lost 0 bases, J lost 6 bases, and 17 bases stayed unmatched. The CDR3 bases are TGCGCCAGCAGCCAAGATTACGAGACAGGGAAAATAGGAGGTAATTCACCCCTCCACTTT. It yields the protein CASSQDYETGKIGGNSPLHF.

This clone was recorded once. The CDR3 nucleotides are TGTGCCAGCAGTTTAAACCCCGGACAGGGAAGGGGCTACGAGCAGTACTTC. This sequence encodes CASSLNPGQGRGYEQYF. The V gene is TRBV27, the J gene TRBJ2-7; 8 nucleotides agree with TRBD1. The J segment lost 3 bases and the V segment lost 2 bases, leaving 12 bases of the junction unmatched. The CDR3 is made up of 17 amino acids. CDR1 MNHEY and CDR2 SMNVEV come from the germline V gene (reference sequence).

The J gene is TRBJ1-4, the V gene TRBV7-6; D is ambiguous. The CDR3 contains 15 residues. CDR1 and CDR2 (germline): SGHVS, FNYEAQ. Between the trimmed V and J ends, which lost 4 bases and 10 bases, there was a span of 19 bases. In DNA form, the CDR3 reads TGTGCCAGCAGCTCCACCCCTGAGACCCCGGGAAAACTGTTTTTT. Its protein product is CASSSTPETPGKLFF.

J is TRBJ1-2 and V is TRBV4-1, with a tentative D call TRBD1 (6 bases). Between the trimmed V and J ends, which lost 4 bases and 4 bases, there was a span of 13 bases. The CDR3 is made up of 14 amino acids. Germline V gene data show CDR1 as MGHRA and CDR2 as YSYEKL. In DNA form, the CDR3 reads TGCGCCAGCAGCCCTCGTCTGACAGGCTATGGCTACACCTTC. Translation gives CASSPRLTGYGYTF.

This clone was seen once. The J gene is TRBJ2-1, the V gene TRBV5-4, with TRBD2 matching 10 bases. Trimming removed 4 bases from V and 7 bases from J; junction bases left unmatched: 11. Germline V lookup: CDR1 SGHNT, CDR2 YYREEE (reference sequence). The CDR3 is made up of 16 amino acids. The CDR3 loop reads CASSARTSGEGNEQFF. In DNA, the CDR3 is TGTGCCAGCAGCGCTCGGACTAGCGGAGAGGGTAATGAGCAGTTCTTC.

V is TRBV30 and J is TRBJ2-5, with D perhaps matching TRBD2 (6 bases). Trimming took off 0 bases at V and 1 base at J, with 15 bases between the two ends. The CDR3 is made up of 16 amino acids. Germline CDR1 GTSNPN, CDR2 SVGIG (reference sequence). The CDR3 DNA reads as TGTGCCTGGAGTGTACTTACGAGGGGAGGCCAAGAGACCCAGTACTTC. This encodes CAWSVLTRGGQETQYF.

The chain recombines TRBV5-1 with TRBJ1-5; the D gene is possibly TRBD1 (5 bases). The length of the CDR3 is 13 residues. V lost 2 bases and J lost 9, with 12 bases in between. Germline V lookup: CDR1 SGHRS, CDR2 YFSETQ. The CDR3 loop reads CASSFGGESPQHF. DNA of the CDR3: TGCGCCAGCAGCTTTGGGGGGGAGTCGCCCCAGCATTTT.

The rearrangement uses TRBV30 and TRBJ2-3, with 11 bases that match TRBD2. The V and J ends lost 2 bases and 5 bases, in that order; junction bases with no gene match: 3. This CDR3 is built from 14 residues. Germline V gene data show CDR1 as GTSNPN and CDR2 as SVGIG (reference sequence). The chain's CDR3 is CAWSIAGGLDTQYF. The CDR3 coding sequence is TGTGCCTGGAGTATAGCGGGGGGGTTAGATACGCAGTATTTT.

V is TRBV9 and J is TRBJ2-2; D possibly corresponds to TRBD2 (6 bases). This CDR3 has 16 amino acids. Trimming left V 0 bases short and J 1 base short, with 10 bases between. The germline V gene encodes CDR1 SGDLS and CDR2 YYNGEE. As DNA, the CDR3 is TGTGCCAGCAGCGTAGAAGGCGGGGAGAACACCGGGGAGCTGTTTTTT. Translation gives CASSVEGGENTGELFF.

The chain employs TRBV4-1 and TRBJ1-1; 8 nucleotides line up with TRBD1. Germline CDR1 and CDR2: MGHRA and YSYEKL. The CDR3 runs to 18 residues. V lost 0 bases and J lost 1; bases outside the gene matches: 10. CDR3 sequence reads: CASSQEVQGVGTNTEAFF. DNA of the CDR3: TGCGCCAGCAGCCAAGAGGTACAGGGGGTTGGGACGAACACTGAAGCTTTCTTT.

The chain has TRBV15 and TRBJ1-1, with TRBD1 matching over 8 bases. This CDR3 region has 16 residues. Germline V gene data show CDR1 as LNHNV and CDR2 as YYDKDF (reference sequence). CDR3 DNA: TGTGCAACTCAGCAGAGCTTGGGGACAGGGAACACTGAAGCTTTCTTT. Translation gives CATQQSLGTGNTEAFF. The full variable domain, with the rest looked up from reference TRBV15 and TRBJ1-1, is DAMVIQNPRYQVTQFGKPVTLSCSQTLNHNVMYWYQQKSSQAPKLLFHYYDKDFNNEADTPDNFQSRRPNTSFCFLDIRSPGLGDTAMYLCATQQSLGTGNTEAFFGQGTRLTVV.

V usage is TRBV6-1 and J usage is TRBJ1-2; D unclear. This CDR3 is built from 13 residues. Germline CDR1 reads MNHNS; CDR2 reads SASEGT. Trimming stripped 3 bases from V and 5 bases from J, with 10 bases between. Here the CDR3 DNA reads TGTGCCAGCAGTGATCCAGGTCAATATGGCTACACCTTC. It translates to CASSDPGQYGYTF.

The rearrangement joins TRBV27 to TRBJ2-6, with 9 bases fitting TRBD1. Germline values: CDR1 MNHEY, CDR2 SMNVEV (reference sequence). The V segment lost 5 bases and the J segment 2 bases; nucleotides outside the gene matches: 4. This CDR3 comprises 16 residues. The DNA for the CDR3 is TGTGCCAGCAGTGCTACAGGGGGCGCTGGGGCCAACGTCCTGACTTTC. Translation: CASSATGGAGANVLTF.

The gene calls are TRBV4-1 and TRBJ1-6; D gene uncertain. The CDR3 covers 14 residues. The V and J ends lost 2 bases and 9 bases respectively, with 11 bases between them. Germline assignment: CDR1 MGHRA and CDR2 YSYEKL. CDR3 residues: CASSQFQVGSPLHF. The DNA of the CDR3 is TGCGCCAGCAGCCAATTCCAGGTGGGTTCACCCCTCCACTTT.

V gene TRBV5-8 combines with J gene TRBJ1-4, with D possibly TRBD1 on 5 matching bases. Trimming took off 1 base at V and 4 bases at J, with 14 bases between the two ends. CDR1 and CDR2 (germline): SGHTS, YDEGEE. CDR3 length: 16 amino acids. CDR3 bases: TGTGCCAGCAGCTTGTTCGCAGACAGTCGTAATGAAAAACTGTTTTTT. Encoded protein: CASSLFADSRNEKLFF.